This is a list of T cell receptor beta chains from one sample in a study of blood T cell repertoires in COVID-19. Measured with immunoSEQ multiplex PCR; TCRdb has only the in-frame clones, and not every one. The top ten hold less than 6% of the sample, which has around 260,000 clones, roughly 85% seen once. Specimen: peripheral blood. These receptor sequences come from a man aged 60-69 years who had recovered from COVID-19. The CDR3 runs from the conserved cysteine through the conserved F or W. Clone size appears in some rows only: once, few, many, or a class for an expanded clone.

V	size	CDR3
TRBV28	few	CASSSDSLSYEQYF
TRBV5-4	NA	CASSLRSSSYNEQFF
TRBV27	few	CASSPIAGYDNEQFF
TRBV28	once	CASSQGTSGRYEQYF
TRBV21-1	NA	CASSAQGQGDINEQFF
TRBV5-1	NA	CASSLVRLGLAGNNEQFF
TRBV4-1	NA	CASSQVSGTSGSSVGELFF
TRBV7-2	NA	CASSAHSTDTQYF
TRBV19	NA	CASSMVTGTGNQPQHF
TRBV5-5	NA	CASSLNGYEQYF
TRBV7-6	NA	CASSLGPAAESYEQYF
TRBV5-6	NA	CASSFVVAVSTSGANVLTF
TRBV5-1	NA	CASSYSGQGNTEAFF
TRBV21-1	NA	CASSKWPSFRGGRSTDTQYF
TRBV5-4	NA	CASSKSGDFDNEQFF
TRBV5-1	NA	CASSLVAGSYEQYF
TRBV7-6	many	CASSVGSRLAPGELFF
TRBV2	NA	CASKTRSTGAQPQHF
TRBV5-1	NA	CASSTAGPVTGELFF
TRBV27	many	CASRRGYEQYF
TRBV19	NA	CASSIEGQYGYTF
TRBV12-5	NA	CASILAALDNEQFF
TRBV11-2	NA	CASSLGHHTEAFF
TRBV12-3/TRBV12-4	NA	CASSPTENSPLHF
TRBV6-1	NA	CASRARETEAFF
TRBV9	NA	CASSLTLAGGRKGSYNEQFF
TRBV7-2	once	CASSLTSSSFEQYF
TRBV28	NA	CASSSLVGLASGNTIYF
TRBV3-1/TRBV3-2	NA	CASSQRGTQYEQYF
TRBV19	NA	CASSPGQGADSPLHF
TRBV19	NA	CASRPGTNYEQYF
TRBV10-1	NA	CASSERGWYEQYF
TRBV19	once	CASSPGLARTVEQFF
TRBV14	NA	CASSQEPTGVTEAFF
TRBV5-1	NA	CASSPGLAGDRETQYF
TRBV7-2	NA	CASSLDLAGGPRDTQYF
TRBV9	NA	CASSVGRGGRYEQYF
TRBV11-2	NA	CASSLADSAPFF
TRBV19	once	CASSRGQNSGNTIYF
TRBV5-4	NA	CASSPRTVGTEAFF
TRBV29-1	few	CSAGAGMETQYF